A selection of T cell receptor beta chains follows, all from one sample in a study of blood T cell repertoires in COVID-19. Data came from immunoSEQ multiplex PCR; TCRdb stores just in-frame clones and leaves some out. The repertoire holds 120,000 or so clones, with over 70% as singletons. Input material: peripheral blood. These receptors were collected from a woman in her 50s with acute or convalescent COVID-19. Each CDR3 is given with its conserved first and last residue. The D gene is left open where the match is weak. Clone size is shown for a subset of rows, as once, few, many or a class of expanded clone.

v_call clone_size d_call cdr3_aa
TRBV19 - TRBD2 CASSPSPTSGFSDTQYF
TRBV2 - TRBD1 CASSLDRGGLGTEAFF
TRBV11-2 - - CASSPRRGITDTQYF
TRBV9 - - CASSGSDGISGANVLTF
TRBV3-1/TRBV3-2 - - CASSLLYGGAVGEEQFF
TRBV10-3 - - CAISESPSYNEQFF
TRBV5-1 - - CASSFITGNLDMGGYTF
TRBV5-5 - TRBD2 CASSLFDSGTYEQYF
TRBV9 - TRBD2 CASSVVEVREKGYNEQFF
TRBV29-1 - - CSVVIQDEAFF
TRBV7-6 - TRBD2 CASSFSSGGSNEQFF
TRBV3-1/TRBV3-2 once TRBD2 CASSHRAGAETQYF
TRBV18 - - CASSPRWTEDNEQFF
TRBV5-1 - - CASGRGTGLTEAFF
TRBV12-3/TRBV12-4 - - CASSLAAFTEAFF
TRBV7-9 - - CASSQGTYNSPLHF
TRBV5-1 - TRBD2 CASSRGGSGVYEQFF
TRBV23-1 - - CASSPGFGAGKDSPLHF
TRBV20-1 - TRBD2 CSASLASGGAEEQFF
TRBV10-2 once TRBD2 CASSESALAGAYNEQFF
TRBV7-8 - - CASSPVRQSGNTEAFF
TRBV24-1 few TRBD1 CATSEPGQEYGYTF
TRBV6-5 - - CASRTEYNYGYTF
TRBV28 once TRBD2 CASTSSGGTDEQFF
TRBV27 - - CASSYPGGFEQYF
TRBV19 - - CASRRGATNEKLFF
TRBV6-6 - TRBD1 CASSQGAFGNTIYF
TRBV30 - TRBD2 CAWSPLGLAGKETQYF
TRBV11-3 few - CASSLDLGHNTDTQYF
TRBV19 - TRBD2 CASSIAGGNTGELFF
TRBV5-1 few - CASSLSGSQPQHF
TRBV11-2 - - CASKQTARGYTF
TRBV4-1 - - CASSRASSNQPQHF
TRBV19 - - CASIGSSYNEQFF
TRBV7-9 - TRBD1 CASSFQGARNSPLHF
TRBV6-5 - TRBD1 CASRTDRGGNQPQHF
TRBV5-4 - TRBD1 CASSLIDRGGGGGELFF
TRBV5-1 - TRBD2 CASSLGWGTSSNEQYF
TRBV3-1/TRBV3-2 - - CASSSTGNTEAFF
TRBV18 few - CASSPGQANYGYTF
TRBV2 few - CASSVGLGRSTEAFF
TRBV7-9 - - CASSLRVTYGYTF
TRBV12-5 - TRBD1 CASGTGVDGYTF
TRBV11-2 - - CASSELTNEQFF
TRBV5-1 - - CASGPGATNEKLFF
TRBV7-6 - TRBD2 CASSLAATSGSSLFF
TRBV14 - - CASSQRGSEGYTF
TRBV29-1 - TRBD2 CSVIAGGTDTQYF
TRBV6-5 - TRBD1 CAAHRGRNSPLHF
TRBV5-1 - - CASSPEGLNSPLHF
TRBV18 - - CASSPVERSDTQYF
TRBV3-1/TRBV3-2 few TRBD1 CASSRGEGQGYNSPLHF
TRBV5-6 - TRBD1 CASSSDRVVETQYF
TRBV5-4 - TRBD1 CASSEGAYGYTF